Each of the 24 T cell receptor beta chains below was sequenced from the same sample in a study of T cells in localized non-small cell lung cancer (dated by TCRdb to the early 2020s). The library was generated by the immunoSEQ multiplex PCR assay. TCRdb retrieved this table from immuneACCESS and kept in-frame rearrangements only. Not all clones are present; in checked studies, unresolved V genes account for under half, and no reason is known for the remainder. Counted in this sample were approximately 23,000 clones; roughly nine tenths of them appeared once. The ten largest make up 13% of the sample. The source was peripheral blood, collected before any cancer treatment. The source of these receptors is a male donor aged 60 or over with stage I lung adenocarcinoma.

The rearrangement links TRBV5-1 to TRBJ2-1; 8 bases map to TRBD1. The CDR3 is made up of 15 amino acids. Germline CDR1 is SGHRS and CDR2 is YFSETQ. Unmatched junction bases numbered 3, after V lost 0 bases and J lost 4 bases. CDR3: CASSLEGQAYNEQFF. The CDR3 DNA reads TGCGCCAGCAGCTTGGAGGGACAGGCTTACAATGAGCAGTTCTTC.

The CDR3 spells CASSFRDLPSGGYTF. In DNA form, the CDR3 reads TGTGCCAGCAGTTTTCGGGATCTTCCTTCCGGAGGCTACACCTTC. This rearrangement joins TRBV28 to TRBJ1-2; D call uncertain. V dropped 3 bases and J dropped 8 bases, with 19 bases sitting between them. Germline V CDR1 and CDR2: MDHEN, SYDVKM. The CDR3 sequence is 15 residues long.

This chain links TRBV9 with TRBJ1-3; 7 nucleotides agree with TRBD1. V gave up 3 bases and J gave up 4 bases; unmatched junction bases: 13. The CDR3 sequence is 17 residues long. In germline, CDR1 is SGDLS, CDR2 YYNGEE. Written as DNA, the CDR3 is TGTGCCAGCAGCGCCGGGGGACAGCCAAGTTACGGAAACACCATATATTTT. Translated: CASSAGGQPSYGNTIYF. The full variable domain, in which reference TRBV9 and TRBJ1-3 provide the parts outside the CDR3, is DSGVTQTPKHLITATGQRVTLRCSPRSGDLSVYWYQQSLDQGLQFLIQYYNGEERAKGNILERFSAQQFPDLHSELNLSSLELGDSALYFCASSAGGQPSYGNTIYFGEGSWLTVV.

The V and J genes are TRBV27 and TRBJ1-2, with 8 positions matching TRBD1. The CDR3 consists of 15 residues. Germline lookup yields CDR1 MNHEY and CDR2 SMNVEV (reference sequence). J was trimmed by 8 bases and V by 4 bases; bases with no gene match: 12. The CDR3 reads CASSSDRVRAAGYTF. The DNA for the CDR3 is TGTGCCAGCAGTTCGGACAGGGTAAGGGCAGCCGGCTACACCTTC.

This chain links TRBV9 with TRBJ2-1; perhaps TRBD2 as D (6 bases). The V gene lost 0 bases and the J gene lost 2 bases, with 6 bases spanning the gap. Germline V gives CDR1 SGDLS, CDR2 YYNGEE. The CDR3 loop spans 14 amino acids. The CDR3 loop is CASSVGLAYNEQFF. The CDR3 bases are TGTGCCAGCAGCGTAGGACTAGCCTACAATGAGCAGTTCTTC.

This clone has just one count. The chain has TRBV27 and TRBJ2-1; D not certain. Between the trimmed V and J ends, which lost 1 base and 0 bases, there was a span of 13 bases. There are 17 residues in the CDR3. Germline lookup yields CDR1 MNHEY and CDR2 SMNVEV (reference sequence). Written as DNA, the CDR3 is TGTGCCAGCAGTTTATTCAACTTCGAGCCCTCCTACAATGAGCAGTTCTTC. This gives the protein CASSLFNFEPSYNEQFF.

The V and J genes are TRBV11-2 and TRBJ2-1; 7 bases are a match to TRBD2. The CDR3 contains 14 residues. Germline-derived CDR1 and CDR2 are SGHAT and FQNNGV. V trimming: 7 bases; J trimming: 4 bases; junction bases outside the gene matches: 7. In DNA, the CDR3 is TGTGCCAGCACCGAGCGGGGTTTGTACAATGAGCAGTTCTTC. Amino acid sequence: CASTERGLYNEQFF. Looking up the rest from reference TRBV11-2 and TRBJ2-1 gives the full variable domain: EAGVAQSPRYKIIEKRQSVAFWCNPISGHATLYWYQQILGQGPKLLIQFQNNGVVDDSQLPKDRFSAERLKGVDSTLKIQPAKLEDSAVYLCASTERGLYNEQFFGPGTRLTVL.

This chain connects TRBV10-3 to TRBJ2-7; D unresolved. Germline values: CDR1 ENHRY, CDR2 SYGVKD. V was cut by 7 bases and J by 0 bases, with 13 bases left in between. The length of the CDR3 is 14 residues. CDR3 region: CAITPDWDSYEQYF. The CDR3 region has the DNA TGTGCCATCACCCCCGACTGGGACTCCTACGAGCAGTACTTC.

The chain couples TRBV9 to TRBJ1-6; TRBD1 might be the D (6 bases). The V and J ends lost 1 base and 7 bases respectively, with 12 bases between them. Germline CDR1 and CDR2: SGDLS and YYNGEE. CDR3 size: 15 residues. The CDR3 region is CASSVTGAENSPLHF. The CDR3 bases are TGTGCCAGCAGCGTAACGGGGGCGGAAAATTCACCCCTCCACTTT.

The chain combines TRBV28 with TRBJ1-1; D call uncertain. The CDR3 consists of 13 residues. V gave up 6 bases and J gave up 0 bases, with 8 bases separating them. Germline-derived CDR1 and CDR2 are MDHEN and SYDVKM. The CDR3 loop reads CASRGGVNTEAFF. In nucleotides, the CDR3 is TGTGCCAGCAGGGGCGGGGTGAACACTGAAGCTTTCTTT.

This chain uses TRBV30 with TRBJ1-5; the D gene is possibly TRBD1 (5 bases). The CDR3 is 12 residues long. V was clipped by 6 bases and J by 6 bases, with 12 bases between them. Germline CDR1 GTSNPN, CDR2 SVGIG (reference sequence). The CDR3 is CACGGDRQPQHF. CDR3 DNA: TGTGCCTGTGGGGGGGATCGTCAGCCCCAGCATTTT.

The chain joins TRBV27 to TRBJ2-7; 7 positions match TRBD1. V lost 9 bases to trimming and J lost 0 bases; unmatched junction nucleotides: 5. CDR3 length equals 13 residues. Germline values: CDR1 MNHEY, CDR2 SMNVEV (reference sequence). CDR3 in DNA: TGTGCCAGTTCCGACAGGGTCTCCTACGAGCAGTACTTC. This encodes CASSDRVSYEQYF.

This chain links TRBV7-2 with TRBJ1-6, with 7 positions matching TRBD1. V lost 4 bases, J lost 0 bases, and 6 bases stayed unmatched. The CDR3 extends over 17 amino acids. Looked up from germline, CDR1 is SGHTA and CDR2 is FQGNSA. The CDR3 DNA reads TGTGCCAGCAGCTCCCGGGACAGAAGCTCCTATAATTCACCCCTCCACTTT. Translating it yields CASSSRDRSSYNSPLHF.

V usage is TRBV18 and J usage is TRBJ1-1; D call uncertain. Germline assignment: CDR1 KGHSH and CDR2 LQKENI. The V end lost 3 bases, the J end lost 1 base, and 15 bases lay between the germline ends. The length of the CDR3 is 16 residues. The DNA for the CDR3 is TGTGCCAGCTCACCCAACCCCCCAGGCCCGAACACTGAAGCTTTCTTT. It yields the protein CASSPNPPGPNTEAFF.

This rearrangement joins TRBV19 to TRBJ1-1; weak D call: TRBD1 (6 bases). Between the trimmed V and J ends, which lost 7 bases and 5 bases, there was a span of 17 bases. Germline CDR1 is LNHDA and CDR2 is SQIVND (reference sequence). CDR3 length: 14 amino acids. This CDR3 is CASIDQGQLTEAFF. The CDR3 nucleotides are TGTGCCAGTATAGATCAGGGACAACTAACTGAAGCTTTCTTT.

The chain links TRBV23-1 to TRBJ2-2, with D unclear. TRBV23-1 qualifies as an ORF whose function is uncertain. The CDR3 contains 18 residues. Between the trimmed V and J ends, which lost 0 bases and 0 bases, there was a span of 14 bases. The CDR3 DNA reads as TGCGCCAGCAGTCAATCGGCGTTCTCGTTGTCGAACACCGGGGAGCTGTTTTTT. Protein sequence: CASSQSAFSLSNTGELFF.

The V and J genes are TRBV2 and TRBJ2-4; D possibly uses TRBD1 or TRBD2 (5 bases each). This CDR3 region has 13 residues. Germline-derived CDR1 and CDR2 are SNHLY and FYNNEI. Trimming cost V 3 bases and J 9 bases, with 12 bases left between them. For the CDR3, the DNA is TGTGCCAGCAGTGATGGGGGAGTGGGCATTCAGTACTTC. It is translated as CASSDGGVGIQYF. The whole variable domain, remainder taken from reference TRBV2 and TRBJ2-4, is EPEVTQTPSHQVTQMGQEVILRCVPISNHLYFYWYRQILGQKVEFLVSFYNNEISEKSEIFDDQFSVERPDGSNFTLKIRSTKLEDSAMYFCASSDGGVGIQYFGAGTRLSVL.

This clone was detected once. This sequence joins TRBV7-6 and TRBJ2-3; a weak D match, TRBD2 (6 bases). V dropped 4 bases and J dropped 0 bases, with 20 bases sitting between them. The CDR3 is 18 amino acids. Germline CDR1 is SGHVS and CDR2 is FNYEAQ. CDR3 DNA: TGTGCCAGCAGCTGGCAAAGCTCGCTAGCGTCTAGCACAGATACGCAGTATTTT. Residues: CASSWQSSLASSTDTQYF.

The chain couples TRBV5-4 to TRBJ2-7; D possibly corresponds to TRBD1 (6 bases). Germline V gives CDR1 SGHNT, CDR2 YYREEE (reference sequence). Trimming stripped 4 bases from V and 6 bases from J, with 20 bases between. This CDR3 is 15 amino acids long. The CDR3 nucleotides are TGTGCCAGCAGCAAACCGGGACACCTAATGCCCGAGCAGTACTTC. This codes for CASSKPGHLMPEQYF.

CDR3 protein: CASTETLSRNQPQHF. CDR3 in DNA: TGTGCCAGCACAGAAACCCTTTCAAGGAATCAGCCCCAGCATTTT. The chain has TRBV2 and TRBJ1-5; D not resolved. From germline, CDR1 is SNHLY and CDR2 FYNNEI. V gave up 7 bases and J gave up 4 bases, with 17 bases separating them. This CDR3 is built from 15 residues. Supplemented by reference TRBV2 and TRBJ1-5, the full variable domain reads EPEVTQTPSHQVTQMGQEVILRCVPISNHLYFYWYRQILGQKVEFLVSFYNNEISEKSEIFDDQFSVERPDGSNFTLKIRSTKLEDSAMYFCASTETLSRNQPQHFGDGTRLSIL.

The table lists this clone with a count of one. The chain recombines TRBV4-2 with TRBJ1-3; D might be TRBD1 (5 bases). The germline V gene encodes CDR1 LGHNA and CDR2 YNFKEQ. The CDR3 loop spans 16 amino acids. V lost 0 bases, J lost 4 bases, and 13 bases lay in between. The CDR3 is CASSQDGGGIGNTIYF. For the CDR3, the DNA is TGTGCCAGCAGCCAAGATGGGGGGGGGATCGGAAACACCATATATTTT.

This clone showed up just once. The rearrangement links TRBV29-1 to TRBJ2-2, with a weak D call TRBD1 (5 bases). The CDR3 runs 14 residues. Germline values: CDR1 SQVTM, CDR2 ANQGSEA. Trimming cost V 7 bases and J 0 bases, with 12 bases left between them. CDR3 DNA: TGCAGCGCTAAGGGGCAAGCGAACACCGGGGAGCTGTTTTTT. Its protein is CSAKGQANTGELFF.

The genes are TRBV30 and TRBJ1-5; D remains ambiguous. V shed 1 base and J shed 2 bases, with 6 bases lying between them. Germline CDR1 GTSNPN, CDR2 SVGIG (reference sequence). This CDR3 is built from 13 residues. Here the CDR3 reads CAWSASGNQPQHF. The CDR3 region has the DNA TGTGCCTGGAGTGCCTCGGGCAATCAGCCCCAGCATTTT.

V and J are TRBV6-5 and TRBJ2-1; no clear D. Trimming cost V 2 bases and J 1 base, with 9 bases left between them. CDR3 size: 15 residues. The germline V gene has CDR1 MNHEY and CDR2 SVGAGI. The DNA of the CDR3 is TGTGCCAGCAGTTACGCACCCCGGTCCTACAATGAGCAGTTCTTC. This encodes CASSYAPRSYNEQFF.